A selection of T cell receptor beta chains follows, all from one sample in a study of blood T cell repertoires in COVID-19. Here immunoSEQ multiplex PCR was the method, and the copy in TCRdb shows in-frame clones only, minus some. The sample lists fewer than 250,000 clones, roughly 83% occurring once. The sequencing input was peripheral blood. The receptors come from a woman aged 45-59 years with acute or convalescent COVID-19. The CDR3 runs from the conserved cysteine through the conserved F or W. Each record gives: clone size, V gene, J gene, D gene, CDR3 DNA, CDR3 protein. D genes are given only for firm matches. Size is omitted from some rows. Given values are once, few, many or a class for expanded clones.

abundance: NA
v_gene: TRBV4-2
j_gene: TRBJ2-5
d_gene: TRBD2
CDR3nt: TGTGCCAGCAGCCAAGATTTCGTTCTAGCGGGGGGACTCGCCCCAGAGACCCAGTACTTC
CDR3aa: CASSQDFVLAGGLAPETQYF

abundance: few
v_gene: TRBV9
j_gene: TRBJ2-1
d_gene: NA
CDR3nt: TGTGCCAGCAGCCCGGAGCAGTTCTTC
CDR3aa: CASSPEQFF

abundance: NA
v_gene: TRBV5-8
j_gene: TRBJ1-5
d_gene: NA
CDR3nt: TGTGCCAGCAGGCAACAGGCGAATCAGCCCCAGCATTTT
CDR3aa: CASRQQANQPQHF

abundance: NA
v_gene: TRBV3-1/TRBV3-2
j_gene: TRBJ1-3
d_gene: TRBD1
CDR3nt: TGTGCCAGCAGCACCCGGACAGGGGGCCGGGGCACCATATATTTT
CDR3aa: CASSTRTGGRGTIYF

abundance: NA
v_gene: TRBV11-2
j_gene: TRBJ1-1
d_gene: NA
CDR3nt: TGTGCCAGCAGCTTCCAGGCTACTGAAGCTTTCTTT
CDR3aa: CASSFQATEAFF

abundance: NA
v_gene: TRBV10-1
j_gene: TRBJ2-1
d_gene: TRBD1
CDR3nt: TGCGCCAGCAGTGAAGCCTCCATAGACAGGGAAGGCAATGAGCAGTTCTTC
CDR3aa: CASSEASIDREGNEQFF

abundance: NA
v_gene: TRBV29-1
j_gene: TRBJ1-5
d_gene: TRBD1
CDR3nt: TGCAGCGTCTCCACCGGGACAGGGACTCAGCCCCAGCATTTT
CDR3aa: CSVSTGTGTQPQHF

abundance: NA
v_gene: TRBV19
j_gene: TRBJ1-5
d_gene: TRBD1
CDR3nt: TGTGCCAGTACTAGGGGGCGCGTCTCGGGCAATCAGCCCCAGCATTTT
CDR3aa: CASTRGRVSGNQPQHF

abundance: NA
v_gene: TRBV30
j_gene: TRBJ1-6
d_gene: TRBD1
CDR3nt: TGTGCCTGGAGGGACCTGGACAGGGACAATTCACCCCTCCACTTT
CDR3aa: CAWRDLDRDNSPLHF

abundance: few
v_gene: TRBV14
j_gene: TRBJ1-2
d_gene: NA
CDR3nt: TGTGCCAGCAGCCAAGGGACGGAGCGGGGCTACACCTTC
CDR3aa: CASSQGTERGYTF

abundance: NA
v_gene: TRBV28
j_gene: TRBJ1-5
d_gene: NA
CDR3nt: TGTGCCAGCAGTCCAAAAGGGCACCGGGGTATGAACAATCAGCCCCAGCATTTT
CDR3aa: CASSPKGHRGMNNQPQHF

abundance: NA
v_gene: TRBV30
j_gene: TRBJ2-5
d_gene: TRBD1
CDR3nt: TGTGCCTGGGGGGGACAGTTCCAAGAGACCCAGTACTTC
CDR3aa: CAWGGQFQETQYF

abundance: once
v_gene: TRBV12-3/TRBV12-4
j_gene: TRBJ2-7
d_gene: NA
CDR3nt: TGTGCCAGCAGTTTCCACAGGGCCTACGAGCAGTACTTC
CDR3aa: CASSFHRAYEQYF

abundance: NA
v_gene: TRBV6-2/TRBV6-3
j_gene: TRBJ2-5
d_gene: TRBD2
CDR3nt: TGTGCCAGCAGTCAACGCTGGGGGGGAGAGACCCAGTACTTC
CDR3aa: CASSQRWGGETQYF

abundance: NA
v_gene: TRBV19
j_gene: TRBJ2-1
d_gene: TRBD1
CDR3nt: TGTGCCAGTAGTAACGACAGGGAACCTTACAATGAGCAGTTCTTC
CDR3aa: CASSNDREPYNEQFF

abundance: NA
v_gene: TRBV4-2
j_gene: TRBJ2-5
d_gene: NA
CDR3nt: TGTGCCAGCAGCCAAGGGTGGGGGCAGACCCAAGAGACCCAGTACTTC
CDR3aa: CASSQGWGQTQETQYF

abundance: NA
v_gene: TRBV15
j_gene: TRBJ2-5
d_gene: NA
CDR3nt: TGTGCCACCAGCAGAGATAACGGGGGTCGAGAGACCCAGTACTTC
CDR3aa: CATSRDNGGRETQYF

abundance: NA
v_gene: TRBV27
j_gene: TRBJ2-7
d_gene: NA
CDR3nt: TGTGCCAGCAGTTTCTATGGGAGCTACGAGCAGTACTTC
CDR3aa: CASSFYGSYEQYF

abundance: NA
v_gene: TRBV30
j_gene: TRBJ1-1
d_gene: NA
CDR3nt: TGTGCCGGGACATTTACTGGGAACACTGAAGCTTTCTTT
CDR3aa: CAGTFTGNTEAFF

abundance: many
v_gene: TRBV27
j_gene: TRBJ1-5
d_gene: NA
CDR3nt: TGTGCCAGCAGTCAAAAGGGGTTCAATCAGCCCCAGCATTTT
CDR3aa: CASSQKGFNQPQHF

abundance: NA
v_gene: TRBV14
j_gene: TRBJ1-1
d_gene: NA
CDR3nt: TGTGCCAGCAGCAACAGGGTTGAGAACACTGAAGCTTTCTTT
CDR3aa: CASSNRVENTEAFF

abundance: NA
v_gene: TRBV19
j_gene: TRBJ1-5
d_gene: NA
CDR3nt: TGTGCCAGTAGTATTAAACAGACGTCCTATCAGCCCCAGCATTTT
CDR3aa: CASSIKQTSYQPQHF

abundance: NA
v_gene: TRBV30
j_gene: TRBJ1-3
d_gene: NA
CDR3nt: TGTGCCTGGGGCCCGGGGGATTTCTCTGGAAACACCATATATTTT
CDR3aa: CAWGPGDFSGNTIYF

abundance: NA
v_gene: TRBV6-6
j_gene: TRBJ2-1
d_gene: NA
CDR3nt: TGTGCCAGCAGCCAGAGGTCCTTTGATGAGCAGTTCTTC
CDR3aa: CASSQRSFDEQFF

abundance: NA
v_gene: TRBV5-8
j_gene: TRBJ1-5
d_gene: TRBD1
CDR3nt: TGTGCCAGCAGCTTGGCCGGGACAGGGTACCAGCCCCAGCATTTT
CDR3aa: CASSLAGTGYQPQHF

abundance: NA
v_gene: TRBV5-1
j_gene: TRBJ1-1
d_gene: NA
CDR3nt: TGCGCCAGCAGCTTTAACAAAAACACTGAAGCTTTCTTT
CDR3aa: CASSFNKNTEAFF

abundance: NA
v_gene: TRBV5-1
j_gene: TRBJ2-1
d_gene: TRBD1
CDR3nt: TGCGCCAGCAGCTTGTTGGACAGGGGCTATGAGCAGTTCTTC
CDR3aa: CASSLLDRGYEQFF

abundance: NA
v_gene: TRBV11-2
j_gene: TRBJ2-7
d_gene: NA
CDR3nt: TGTGCCAGCAGCGGGACCGGGACTGGAGTTGGTGAGCAGTACTTC
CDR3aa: CASSGTGTGVGEQYF

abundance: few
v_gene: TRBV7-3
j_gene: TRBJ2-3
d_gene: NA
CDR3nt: TGTGCCAGCAGCCAAATACAGGGAAATACGCAGTATTTT
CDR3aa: CASSQIQGNTQYF

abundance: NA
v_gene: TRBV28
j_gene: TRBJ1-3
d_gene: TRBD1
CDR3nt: TGTGCCAGCAGTTCCATTCTCGGGACAGTAGGAAACACCATATATTTT
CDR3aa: CASSSILGTVGNTIYF